These 9 T cell receptor beta chains were sequenced from one sample in a study of T cells in tuberculosis. Libraries were prepared by immunoSEQ multiplex PCR; TCRdb keeps only in-frame clonotypes and omits some of them. Here the sample spans 30,000 to 45,000 clones, approximately 93% being singletons. The specimen was PBMCs. Receptors were obtained from a donor aged 5-35 years with latent tuberculosis or without tuberculosis infection.

The genes are TRBV6-1 and TRBJ2-1; no clear D. V dropped 4 bases and J dropped 6 bases, with 4 bases sitting between them. The CDR3 length is 11 residues. The germline V gene encodes CDR1 MNHNS and CDR2 SASEGT. The CDR3 sequence: CASSGRNEQFF. In nucleotides, the CDR3 is TGTGCCAGCAGTGGTCGCAATGAGCAGTTCTTC.

This CDR3 is CASSAPRGIGNTIYF. The CDR3 bases are TGTGCCAGCAGTGCCCCCAGGGGGATCGGAAACACCATATATTTT. The rearrangement joins TRBV2 to TRBJ1-3, with 7 bases lining up with TRBD1. CDR3 length equals 15 residues. V trimming: 4 bases; J trimming: 4 bases; junction bases outside the gene matches: 7. Germline lookup yields CDR1 SNHLY and CDR2 FYNNEI.

The chain uses TRBV4-2 and TRBJ1-4; D unresolved. The CDR3 consists of 15 residues. Germline assignment: CDR1 LGHNA and CDR2 YNFKEQ. V lost 3 bases and J 7 bases, leaving 15 bases between the germline ends. The CDR3 reads CASSQFLAVGEKLFF. The CDR3 nucleotides read TGTGCCAGCAGCCAGTTTCTTGCAGTTGGTGAAAAACTGTTTTTT.

V gene TRBV5-1 combines with J gene TRBJ2-3, with D perhaps matching TRBD1 (5 bases). Trimming removed 1 base at V and 3 bases at J, with 9 bases between. Per the germline V gene, CDR1 is SGHRS and CDR2 is YFSETQ. This CDR3 is 14 amino acids long. The CDR3 DNA follows: TGCGCCAGCAGCTTGAACAGGTGGACAGATACGCAGTATTTT. Its protein product is CASSLNRWTDTQYF. Based on the CDR3 plus reference TRBV5-1 and TRBJ2-3, the full variable domain is KAGVTQTPRYLIKTRGQQVTLSCSPISGHRSVSWYQQTPGQGLQFLFEYFSETQRNKGNFPGRFSGRQFSNSRSEMNVSTLELGDSALYLCASSLNRWTDTQYFGPGTRLTVL.

The chain combines TRBV10-2 with TRBJ1-2; 10 nucleotides line up with TRBD1. After removal of 6 bases from V and 7 bases from J, the junction contained 5 bases not matched to a gene. The CDR3 runs to 13 residues. Germline CDR1 reads WSHSY; CDR2 reads SAAADI. This chain's CDR3 is CASRGTGVSGYTF. As DNA, the CDR3 is TGCGCCAGCAGGGGGACAGGGGTTAGTGGCTACACCTTC.

The chain links TRBV5-4 to TRBJ2-5; D gene uncertain. The germline CDR1 and CDR2 sequences are SGHNT and YYREEE (reference sequence). The CDR3 totals 13 residues. Trimming removed 1 base from V and 4 bases from J, with 8 bases in between. CDR3 loop: CASSLPGAETQYF. In nucleotides, the CDR3 is TGTGCCAGCAGCTTGCCTGGAGCAGAGACCCAGTACTTC.

The chain has TRBV5-1 and TRBJ1-6; possibly TRBD1 for D (6 bases). Germline V gene data show CDR1 as SGHRS and CDR2 as YFSETQ. The CDR3 length is 15 residues. V lost 1 base, J lost 4 bases, and 9 bases lay in between. The CDR3 region is CASSLRDTYNSPLHF. Written as DNA, the CDR3 is TGCGCCAGCAGCTTGCGGGACACTTATAATTCACCCCTCCACTTT.

The V call is TRBV5-6, the J call TRBJ2-6; 8 positions match TRBD2. CDR1 and CDR2 (germline): SGHDT, YYEEEE. The length of the CDR3 is 18 residues. V trimming: 1 base; J trimming: 4 bases; junction bases outside the gene matches: 10. The CDR3 DNA reads TGTGCCAGCAGCTTGTTGGCTAGCGGGTTGGGAGGGGCCAACGTCCTGACTTTC. It encodes CASSLLASGLGGANVLTF.

This chain links TRBV5-1 with TRBJ1-4, with 7 bases aligning to TRBD1. Looked up from germline, CDR1 is SGHRS and CDR2 is YFSETQ. The CDR3 is 14 residues long. Trimming took 3 bases from V and 3 from J; bases not matched to a gene: 2. The CDR3 protein is CASSSTGANEKLFF. In DNA, the CDR3 is TGCGCCAGCAGCTCCACAGGGGCTAATGAAAAACTGTTTTTT.